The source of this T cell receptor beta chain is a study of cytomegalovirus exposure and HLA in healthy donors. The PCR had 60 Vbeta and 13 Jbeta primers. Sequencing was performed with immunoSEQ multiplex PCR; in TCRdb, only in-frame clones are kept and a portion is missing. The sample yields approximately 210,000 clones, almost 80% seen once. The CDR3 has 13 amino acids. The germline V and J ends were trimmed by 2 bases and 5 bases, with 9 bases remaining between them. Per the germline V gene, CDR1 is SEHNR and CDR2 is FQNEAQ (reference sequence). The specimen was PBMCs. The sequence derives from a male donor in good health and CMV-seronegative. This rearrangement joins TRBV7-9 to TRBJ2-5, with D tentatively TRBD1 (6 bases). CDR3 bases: TGTGCCAGCAGCTTACAGGGGCGGGAGACCCAGTACTTC. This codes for CASSLQGRETQYF.